This TCR beta chain was captured by sequencing in a study of T cell repertoires in cytomegalovirus infection. The study's findings and limits: There were HLA-C-restricted CMV-specific TCR beta clonotypes dominating the ex vivo response.

The junction had 0 bases not matched to a gene; V was cut back by 4 bases and J by 5 bases. Germline V gives CDR1 MGHDK, CDR2 SYGVNS. The CDR3 spans 13 residues. One entry per CDR3 protein, called by TCRdb with MiXCR from the reads. Of a few hundred thousand distinct CDR3 sequences in the sample, over 15% were seen once. This clonotype has just a few counts. Its matching antigen is unknown. The source of this sequence is a human donor in good health (CMV status not recorded). Some clones in this sample may be carry-over from other donors' samples. The sample consisted of PBMCs. V is TRBV25-1 and J is TRBJ1-5, with TRBD1 matching over 9 bases. The CDR3 loop reads CASSGQGDQPQHF. CDR3 nucleotide sequence: TGTGCCAGCAGTGGACAGGGGGATCAGCCCCAGCATTTT. The full variable domain, completed using reference TRBV25-1 and TRBJ1-5, is EADIYQTPRYLVIGTGKKITLECSQTMGHDKMYWYQQDPGMELHLIHYSYGVNSTEKGDLSSESTVSRIRTEHFPLTLESARPSHTSQYLCASSGQGDQPQHFGDGTRLSIL.